This T cell receptor beta chain comes out of a study of cytomegalovirus exposure and HLA in healthy donors. The junction had 8 bases not matched to a gene; V was cut back by 5 bases and J by 0 bases. Germline CDR1 is MRHNA and CDR2 is SNTAGT. CDR3 size: 16 residues. Primers for the PCR totalled 60 Vbeta and 13 Jbeta. Libraries were prepared by immunoSEQ multiplex PCR; TCRdb keeps only in-frame clonotypes and omits some of them. In the table there are 100,000 to 150,000 clones, 80% of which are singletons. Sequencing was performed on PBMCs. The chain carries TRBV6-4 and TRBJ1-1; the match to TRBD1 covers 8 bases. The TCR sequence derives from a man aged 25 to 45 in good health and CMV-seropositive. The CDR3 reads CASSPSWTGMNTEAFF. Written as DNA, the CDR3 is TGTGCCAGCAGTCCATCCTGGACAGGGATGAACACTGAAGCTTTCTTT.